This T cell receptor (beta chain) was identified in a study of blood T cell repertoires in COVID-19. Study background: Sample material is recorded as cDNA or gDNA derived from T cells, B-cell-depleted T cells, or PBMCs.

The CDR3 covers 16 residues. Deletions cut 1 base from V and 2 bases from J, with 13 bases between. Germline lookup yields CDR1 SGHTA and CDR2 FQGNSA. Original handling: For nucleated cells, counts were estimated from reference gene primer amplification. TCRdb's copy holds only in-frame clones and misses some; the assay was immunoSEQ multiplex PCR. Clone size and V and J calls were adopted from that table, with D and trimming inferred from the DNA. The sample contains approximately 190,000 clones, approximately 79% of which appear only once. This sequence originates from a man younger than 45 with active or convalescent COVID-19. This chain joins TRBV7-2 and TRBJ2-3; D gene ambiguous. The sequenced material came from peripheral blood. For the CDR3, the DNA is TGTGCCAGCAGCTTAGATTTAGCTACCCCCACAGATACGCAGTATTTT. Its translation is CASSLDLATPTDTQYF.